This TCR beta chain was documented in a study of neoadjuvant anti-PD-1 for oral cavity cancer. On the study more broadly: Most patients had three to four biweekly doses of 3 mg/kg nivolumab before resection. Study findings and constraints: With a few patients per group, TCR findings need larger cohorts.

This clone was detected only once. Antigen: not known. This CDR3 comprises 13 residues. The V end was cut by 5 bases, the J end by 9 bases, with 14 bases between. CDR1 and CDR2 from the germline V gene are MNHNS and SASEGT. Documented time point: after neoadjuvant nivolumab, at surgical resection. Clones were read by immunoSEQ multiplex PCR, and TCRdb kept only the in-frame ones, dropping some. Of thousands of clones in the sample, approximately 70% are singletons; the top ten hold approximately 2.9%. The TCR sequence derives from a person between 40 and 80 years old with oral cavity squamous cell carcinoma. This specimen consisted of PBMCs, obtained after nivolumab (anti-PD-1) treatment. The chain carries TRBV6-1 and TRBJ2-1, with D perhaps being TRBD1 or TRBD2 (6 bases each). The DNA for the CDR3 is TGTGCCAGCAGTTATGGTGGGGGGCGTGAGCAGTTCTTC. Its protein product is CASSYGGGREQFF.